These T cell receptor beta chains were read from a single sample in a study of tumor and adjacent non-tumor tissue in lung cancer. TCRdb processed the multiplex PCR reads anew with MiXCR; each CDR3 protein has one entry. Among approximately 130,000 distinct CDR3 sequences, 66% were seen once, and the ten largest hold roughly 13%. The sample consisted of lung tumor tissue. These receptors all stem from a young man with non-small cell lung cancer. The CDR3 runs from the conserved cysteine through the conserved F or W. Fields, in order: D gene, J gene, clone size, V gene, CDR3 DNA, CDR3 protein. The D gene is left open where the match is weak. Clone size is stated in some rows and not others, as once, few, many or a class when expanded.

d_call: TRBD1; j_call: TRBJ2-7; clone_size: NA; v_call: TRBV5-1; cdr3_nt: TGCGCCAGCAGCTTGTCGGGACAGGCAAGTTGCGAGCAGTACTTC; cdr3_aa: CASSLSGQASCEQYF
d_call: TRBD2; j_call: TRBJ2-2; clone_size: NA; v_call: TRBV12-3/TRBV12-4; cdr3_nt: TGTACCAGCAGGGCTAGGGGACTAGCGGGGGGTCGTACCGGGGAGCTGTTTTTT; cdr3_aa: CTSRARGLAGGRTGELFF
d_call: TRBD1; j_call: TRBJ2-3; clone_size: NA; v_call: TRBV24-1; cdr3_nt: TGTGCCATCAGTGATCCCGGACAGGGCCCGCAGTATTTC; cdr3_aa: CAISDPGQGPQYF
d_call: NA; j_call: TRBJ1-1; clone_size: NA; v_call: TRBV4-3; cdr3_nt: TGCGCCAGCAGCCAAGATTGTGGTATTGAAGCTTTCTTT; cdr3_aa: CASSQDCGIEAFF
d_call: NA; j_call: TRBJ2-7; clone_size: NA; v_call: TRBV11-3; cdr3_nt: TGTGCCAGCAGCTCTGGCAGCGACAGCTACGAGCAGTACTTC; cdr3_aa: CASSSGSDSYEQYF
d_call: NA; j_call: TRBJ2-5; clone_size: many; v_call: TRBV20-1; cdr3_nt: TGCAGTGCCCTCCCAGGGCAGGGCCTCCAAGAGACCCAGTACTTC; cdr3_aa: CSALPGQGLQETQYF
d_call: NA; j_call: TRBJ1-4; clone_size: NA; v_call: TRBV29-1; cdr3_nt: TGCAGCCTTGAAGTTACCGAGGATTCTGATGAAAAACTGTTTTTT; cdr3_aa: CSLEVTEDSDEKLFF
d_call: TRBD2; j_call: TRBJ2-2; clone_size: many; v_call: TRBV10-2; cdr3_nt: TGCGCCAGCAGGGGGATCGGGAGGGCGAACACCGGGGAGCTGTTTTTT; cdr3_aa: CASRGIGRANTGELFF
d_call: NA; j_call: TRBJ2-3; clone_size: NA; v_call: TRBV4-1; cdr3_nt: TGCGCCAGCAGCCCCGGATTCCTTAACGATACGCAGTATTTT; cdr3_aa: CASSPGFLNDTQYF
d_call: TRBD2; j_call: TRBJ2-1; clone_size: few; v_call: TRBV7-9; cdr3_nt: TGTGCCAGCAGCCGTAGCGGGACCGAGCAGTTCTTC; cdr3_aa: CASSRSGTEQFF
d_call: NA; j_call: TRBJ2-1; clone_size: many; v_call: TRBV12-3/TRBV12-4; cdr3_nt: TGTGCCAGCACCACAACCTACGATGAGCAGTTCTTC; cdr3_aa: CASTTTYDEQFF
d_call: NA; j_call: TRBJ1-2; clone_size: once; v_call: TRBV12-3/TRBV12-4; cdr3_nt: TGTGTCAGCAGGAACATACAGCAGGCCTACACCTTC; cdr3_aa: CVSRNIQQAYTF
d_call: NA; j_call: TRBJ1-1; clone_size: many; v_call: TRBV4-3; cdr3_nt: TGCGCCAGCAGCCCCGACAGATTGAACACTGAAGCTTTCTTT; cdr3_aa: CASSPDRLNTEAFF
d_call: NA; j_call: TRBJ2-6; clone_size: once; v_call: TRBV29-1; cdr3_nt: TGTAGCTTCCTCCGGGACGGGCTTCTCTCTGGGGCCAACGTCCTGACTTTC; cdr3_aa: CSFLRDGLLSGANVLTF
d_call: NA; j_call: TRBJ1-4; clone_size: few; v_call: TRBV7-8; cdr3_nt: TGTGCCAGCAGCATTGGTCAGTCGGAAAAACTGTTCTTT; cdr3_aa: CASSIGQSEKLFF
d_call: NA; j_call: TRBJ2-3; clone_size: NA; v_call: TRBV11-2; cdr3_nt: TGTGCCAGCAGCTTAGCCGTAGGGGTTGTCACAGATATGCAGTATTTT; cdr3_aa: CASSLAVGVVTDMQYF
d_call: NA; j_call: TRBJ2-1; clone_size: NA; v_call: TRBV11-1; cdr3_nt: TGTGTCAGCCGACAGACAGGCCCCAATGGGCAGTTCTTC; cdr3_aa: CVSRQTGPNGQFF
d_call: NA; j_call: TRBJ1-6; clone_size: NA; v_call: TRBV7-9; cdr3_nt: TGTGCCAGCAGAGCAGGGGATTCACCCCTCCACTTT; cdr3_aa: CASRAGDSPLHF
d_call: NA; j_call: TRBJ2-5; clone_size: NA; v_call: TRBV20-1; cdr3_nt: TGCAGTGTCCCATGGAGAGGGGTGGAGACCCAGTACTTC; cdr3_aa: CSVPWRGVETQYF
d_call: NA; j_call: TRBJ1-4; clone_size: many; v_call: TRBV10-2; cdr3_nt: TGCGCCAGCAGTGAGACTTCAACTAATGAAAAACTGTTTTTT; cdr3_aa: CASSETSTNEKLFF
d_call: NA; j_call: TRBJ2-7; clone_size: few; v_call: TRBV13; cdr3_nt: TGTGCCAGCAGCTTCGCAGGGCTCTCCTACGAGCAGTACTTC; cdr3_aa: CASSFAGLSYEQYF
d_call: TRBD2; j_call: TRBJ2-3; clone_size: NA; v_call: TRBV6-6; cdr3_nt: TGTGCCAACAGTTACACCAGCGGGGGGTCGAGTAGCATGGATACGCAGTATTTT; cdr3_aa: CANSYTSGGSSSMDTQYF
d_call: NA; j_call: TRBJ2-2; clone_size: NA; v_call: TRBV20-1; cdr3_nt: TGCAGTGCTAGCGGGCAGTCTATCGGGGAGCTGTTTTTT; cdr3_aa: CSASGQSIGELFF
d_call: TRBD2; j_call: TRBJ2-2; clone_size: NA; v_call: TRBV12-3/TRBV12-4; cdr3_nt: TGTGCCAACAGCAGCCGAGCCTTAGCGGGAGAGGGCACCGGGGAGCTGTTTTTT; cdr3_aa: CANSSRALAGEGTGELFF
d_call: NA; j_call: TRBJ2-3; clone_size: once; v_call: TRBV7-8; cdr3_nt: TGTGCCAGCAGCACGGGGTGGGCGGATATGCAGTATTTT; cdr3_aa: CASSTGWADMQYF
d_call: TRBD1; j_call: TRBJ2-7; clone_size: NA; v_call: TRBV14; cdr3_nt: TGTGCCAGCAGCCCCCTCCGACAGGGGTTCTCCTACGAGCAGTACTTC; cdr3_aa: CASSPLRQGFSYEQYF
d_call: NA; j_call: TRBJ2-5; clone_size: NA; v_call: TRBV11-1; cdr3_nt: TGTGTCAGCAGCTTCGATACGTACCAAGAGATCCAGTACTTC; cdr3_aa: CVSSFDTYQEIQYF
d_call: TRBD1; j_call: TRBJ1-1; clone_size: NA; v_call: TRBV20-1; cdr3_nt: TGCAGTGCTATACAGGGGGCGAGGTTTTCTAAATCCCAGAGCACTGAAGCTTTATTT; cdr3_aa: CSAIQGARFSKSQSTEALF
d_call: TRBD1; j_call: TRBJ2-5; clone_size: NA; v_call: TRBV9; cdr3_nt: TGTGCCAGCAGCCCGGGGACAGCTTACCAAGAGACCCAGTACTTT; cdr3_aa: CASSPGTAYQETQYF
d_call: NA; j_call: TRBJ1-6; clone_size: NA; v_call: TRBV6-2/TRBV6-3; cdr3_nt: TGTGCCAGCAGTCATTGGCGAAAAGGGGCCCTCCACTTT; cdr3_aa: CASSHWRKGALHF
d_call: NA; j_call: TRBJ1-1; clone_size: many; v_call: TRBV4-2; cdr3_nt: TGTGCCAGCAGCCAAGAACAGGGACCCACTGAAGCTTTCTTT; cdr3_aa: CASSQEQGPTEAFF
d_call: TRBD2; j_call: TRBJ2-7; clone_size: NA; v_call: TRBV4-1; cdr3_nt: TGCGCCAGCAGCCAAGCTGAGACGGGAGGTACATACGAGCAGTACTTT; cdr3_aa: CASSQAETGGTYEQYF
d_call: NA; j_call: TRBJ1-1; clone_size: NA; v_call: TRBV7-6; cdr3_nt: TGTACCAGCAGCGCTCGACAGGCTGAAGCTTTCTTT; cdr3_aa: CTSSARQAEAFF
d_call: NA; j_call: TRBJ1-1; clone_size: many; v_call: TRBV6-5; cdr3_nt: TGTGCCAGCAGTCTCGGGCGGAACACTGAAGCTTTCTTT; cdr3_aa: CASSLGRNTEAFF
d_call: NA; j_call: TRBJ1-1; clone_size: NA; v_call: TRBV10-3; cdr3_nt: TGTGCCATCCGCACGGGGCAGCGGATCACTGAAGCTTTCTTT; cdr3_aa: CAIRTGQRITEAFF
d_call: NA; j_call: TRBJ2-7; clone_size: NA; v_call: TRBV4-1; cdr3_nt: TGCGCCAGCAGCCATGAGGTCGACTCTTACGAGCAGTATTTC; cdr3_aa: CASSHEVDSYEQYF
d_call: NA; j_call: TRBJ2-7; clone_size: NA; v_call: TRBV4-3; cdr3_nt: TGCGCCAGCAGCCATGGGTGGTGGGGGGGCATCTACGAGCAGTACTTC; cdr3_aa: CASSHGWWGGIYEQYF
d_call: TRBD1; j_call: TRBJ2-7; clone_size: NA; v_call: TRBV20-1; cdr3_nt: TGCAGTGCTCACTGGGACAGGGGGTTCTACGAGCAGTACTTC; cdr3_aa: CSAHWDRGFYEQYF
d_call: NA; j_call: TRBJ2-6; clone_size: many; v_call: TRBV6-1; cdr3_nt: TGTGCCAGCAGTGGAGGACACATCTCTGGGGCCAACGTCCTGACTTTC; cdr3_aa: CASSGGHISGANVLTF
d_call: NA; j_call: TRBJ2-1; clone_size: few; v_call: TRBV11-2; cdr3_nt: TGTACCAGCAGTCGGGGCTACAATGAACAGTTCTTC; cdr3_aa: CTSSRGYNEQFF
d_call: NA; j_call: TRBJ1-5; clone_size: many; v_call: TRBV4-3; cdr3_nt: TGCGCCAGCAGCCAATTTAGCAATCAGCCCCAGCATTTT; cdr3_aa: CASSQFSNQPQHF
d_call: NA; j_call: TRBJ1-2; clone_size: many; v_call: TRBV6-5; cdr3_nt: TGTGCCAGCAGCCCGGACAACTGGAACTATGGCTACACCTTC; cdr3_aa: CASSPDNWNYGYTF
d_call: TRBD1; j_call: TRBJ1-1; clone_size: few; v_call: TRBV11-3; cdr3_nt: TGTGCCAGCTCCCGTGACAGGGCGAACACTGAAGCTTTCTTT; cdr3_aa: CASSRDRANTEAFF
d_call: NA; j_call: TRBJ1-2; clone_size: NA; v_call: TRBV12-3/TRBV12-4; cdr3_nt: TGTGCCAGCCGTCCCGGGACAATCCATGACTACACCTTC; cdr3_aa: CASRPGTIHDYTF
d_call: TRBD2; j_call: TRBJ2-2; clone_size: NA; v_call: TRBV6-5; cdr3_nt: TGTGCCTGCAGCCCCCCGGGAGGGGAACCGTCGGTCGGGGAGCTGTTTTTT; cdr3_aa: CACSPPGGEPSVGELFF
d_call: TRBD1; j_call: TRBJ1-4; clone_size: NA; v_call: TRBV24-1; cdr3_nt: TGTGCCACCAGTGACCCCCGGGACAGGGGGCCTGAAAAACTGTTTTTT; cdr3_aa: CATSDPRDRGPEKLFF
d_call: TRBD2; j_call: TRBJ2-7; clone_size: NA; v_call: TRBV20-1; cdr3_nt: TGCAGTACTACCTTTAGACTAGCGGGAGGCGACGAGCAGTACTTC; cdr3_aa: CSTTFRLAGGDEQYF
d_call: NA; j_call: TRBJ1-2; clone_size: many; v_call: TRBV6-5; cdr3_nt: TGTGCCAGCAGTCACGGGGATGGCTACACCTTC; cdr3_aa: CASSHGDGYTF
d_call: NA; j_call: TRBJ1-4; clone_size: NA; v_call: TRBV11-2; cdr3_nt: TGTACCAGCTCGGCCCAGTTCGGGGGTGAAAAACTGTTTTTT; cdr3_aa: CTSSAQFGGEKLFF
d_call: NA; j_call: TRBJ2-2; clone_size: many; v_call: TRBV20-1; cdr3_nt: TGCAGTGCACAGGGGGGGAGAAACACCGGGGAGCTGTTTTTT; cdr3_aa: CSAQGGRNTGELFF
d_call: TRBD2; j_call: TRBJ2-1; clone_size: NA; v_call: TRBV4-2; cdr3_nt: TGTGCCAGCGGCCAATCAGAAAGGGGACCATTTGTTAGCGGGAGTACCCACAATGAGCAGTTCTTC; cdr3_aa: CASGQSERGPFVSGSTHNEQFF